Presented here are 21 T cell receptor beta chains from one specimen sequenced in a study of post-analysis software for immune sequencing data (dated by TCRdb to the mid-2010s). Findings and caveats that apply to the study as a whole: Patients showed significantly higher frequencies than controls for roughly 5 TRBV segments, among them TRBV5-6, TRBV5-1 and TRBV20-1.

The receptor library was made with PCR. TCRdb shows the sequencer as Illumina HiSeq 2500. To reduce PCR and sequencing biases, unique molecular identifiers were incorporated into the TCR beta cDNA libraries. TCRdb handled the public reads itself, with Q25 trimming in fastp and clone calling in MiXCR, and kept productive beta chains. Rows matching on CDR3 protein sequence are summarized as one entry with the most common DNA and genes. The sample table contains about 500,000 distinct CDR3 sequences; only one count was recorded for around 40% of them. The leading ten clones occupy 9.5% to 13% of the sample. Antigens of these TCRs are unknown. Specimen: blood. The source of these receptors is a girl aged 5-17 years with multiple sclerosis.

V is TRBV3-1 and J is TRBJ2-7; TRBD2 matches at 8 bases. The CDR3 runs to 15 residues. With 0 bases clipped from V and 6 bases from J, the junction kept 7 bases outside the gene matches. Germline V gene sequence: CDR1 LGHDT, CDR2 YNNKEL (reference sequence). CDR3 bases: TGTGCCAGCAGCCAAGATCCGGGACTAGTAAGCGAGCAGTACTTC. This translates into CASSQDPGLVSEQYF.

Here the CDR3 reads CASSYRHTGAEFF. Written as DNA, the CDR3 is TGTGCCAGCAGCTACAGACATACCGGTGCGGAGTTCTTC. The V and J genes are TRBV7-2 and TRBJ2-1; D unresolved. V was pared by 4 bases and J by 14 bases, with 18 bases between. Germline V gives CDR1 SGHTA, CDR2 FQGNSA. The CDR3 extends over 13 amino acids. Based on the CDR3 plus reference TRBV7-2 and TRBJ2-1, the full variable domain is GAGVSQSPSNKVTEKGKDVELRCDPISGHTALYWYRQSLGQGLEFLIYFQGNSAPDKSGLPSDRFSAERTGGSVSTLTIQRTQQEDSAVYLCASSYRHTGAEFFGPGTRLTVL.

The table lists this clonotype with a few counts. One junction end does not reproduce the germline sequence, and a read error may be involved. The chain joins TRBV4-1 to TRBJ1-1; tentative D call: TRBD1 (5 bases). The CDR3 is 13 amino acids. Germline V gene data show CDR1 as MGHRA and CDR2 as YSYEKL. The CDR3 reads CASTQGTDTEAFF. CDR3 nucleotides: TGCGCCAGCACCCAAGGGACCGACACTGAAGCTTTCTTT.

This clonotype has a handful of counts. The chain combines TRBV5-5 with TRBJ1-2; D is undetermined. V gave up 2 bases and J gave up 2 bases, with 19 bases separating them. Germline CDR1 is SGHKS and CDR2 is YYEKEE (reference sequence). CDR3 length: 17 residues. CDR3 amino acids: CASSFPLQRRLNYGYTF. In nucleotides, the CDR3 is TGTGCCAGCAGCTTCCCTCTCCAGAGACGCCTAAACTATGGCTACACCTTC.

The chain carries TRBV15 and TRBJ2-1; possible D gene TRBD1, 5 bases. The CDR3 runs to 15 residues. Per germline, CDR1 LNHNV and CDR2 YYDKDF (reference sequence). V was shortened by 5 bases and J by 5 bases, with 16 bases between the two germline ends. The CDR3 region has the DNA TGTGCCACCAGCCTGGGGCCGGGCAGCGACAATGAGCAGTTCTTC. This gives the protein CATSLGPGSDNEQFF. Together with reference TRBV15 and TRBJ2-1, the CDR3 gives the full variable domain: DAMVIQNPRYQVTQFGKPVTLSCSQTLNHNVMYWYQQKSSQAPKLLFHYYDKDFNNEADTPDNFQSRRPNTSFCFLDIRSPGLGDTAMYLCATSLGPGSDNEQFFGPGTRLTVL.

The chain couples TRBV20-1 to TRBJ1-6; D uncertain. The ends were cut back, 6 bases at V and 9 bases at J, with 15 bases in the middle. Germline V gene sequence: CDR1 DFQATT, CDR2 SNEGSKA (reference sequence). This CDR3 is built from 13 residues. The CDR3 DNA is TGCAGTGCAACGGAGAGGCCCGGTTCACCCCTCCACTTT. Its translation: CSATERPGSPLHF.

The chain uses TRBV24-1 and TRBJ1-1; TRBD1 agrees at 10 bases. Per germline, CDR1 KGHDR and CDR2 SFDVKD. This CDR3 is 16 amino acids long. The J segment lost 4 bases and the V segment lost 3 bases, leaving 7 bases of the junction unmatched. The CDR3 sequence is CATSDGRDRGSTEAFF. CDR3 in DNA: TGTGCCACCAGTGATGGGAGGGACAGGGGTTCCACTGAAGCTTTCTTT.

V is TRBV5-5 and J is TRBJ2-1; D is unclear. Germline CDR1 and CDR2: SGHKS and YYEKEE (reference sequence). Trimming left V 0 bases short and J 0 bases short, with 10 bases between. The CDR3 contains 16 residues. In nucleotides, the CDR3 is TGTGCCAGCAGCTTGGATACTATTAGCTCCTACAATGAGCAGTTCTTC. It codes for CASSLDTISSYNEQFF.

This clonotype was counted between two and nine times. The rearrangement uses TRBV4-2 and TRBJ2-7, with TRBD1 matching 9 bases. Germline V gene lookup returns CDR1 LGHNA and CDR2 YNFKEQ. The CDR3 is 22 amino acids. The V and J ends lost 4 bases and 0 bases, in that order; junction bases with no gene match: 25. CDR3: CASSRGEGQGVFVTHRSYEQYF. The CDR3 DNA sequence: TGTGCCAGCAGCCGGGGGGAGGGACAGGGAGTTTTCGTTACTCACCGCTCCTACGAGCAGTACTTC.

The V call is TRBV6-4, the J call TRBJ2-1, with 11 positions matching TRBD1. With 0 bases clipped from V and 2 bases from J, the junction kept 3 bases outside the gene matches. The CDR3 consists of 17 residues. The germline V gene has CDR1 MRHNA and CDR2 SNTAGT. CDR3 loop: CASSDSKGQGAYNEQFF. CDR3 sequence (DNA): TGTGCCAGCAGTGACTCGAAGGGACAGGGGGCCTACAATGAGCAGTTCTTC.

The DNA of the CDR3 is TGCAGCGTCTACGGACAGCATACCTACGAGCAGTACTTC. Translating gives CSVYGQHTYEQYF. This chain uses TRBV29-1 with TRBJ2-7; D perhaps matches TRBD1 (6 bases). Germline lookup yields CDR1 SQVTM and CDR2 ANQGSEA. This CDR3 has 13 residues. V gave up 6 bases and J gave up 2 bases, with 14 bases separating them.

This chain links TRBV15 with TRBJ2-7; a weak D match, TRBD2 (5 bases). V lost 0 bases to trimming and J lost 6 bases, with 15 bases between them. This CDR3 has 15 amino acids. Per germline, CDR1 LNHNV and CDR2 YYDKDF (reference sequence). The CDR3 is CATSRDKSVEGEQYF. The CDR3 DNA is TGTGCCACCAGCAGAGATAAGAGCGTAGAGGGCGAGCAGTACTTC.

The chain uses TRBV5-1 and TRBJ1-5; D is perhaps TRBD1 (6 bases). CDR3 length: 17 residues. V lost 1 base and J 7 bases, leaving 21 bases between the germline ends. Germline V lookup: CDR1 SGHRS, CDR2 YFSETQ. CDR3 loop: CASSLTLESYREQPQHF. For the CDR3, the DNA is TGCGCCAGCAGCTTGACCCTCGAATCTTACAGGGAACAGCCCCAGCATTTT.

The chain employs TRBV6-2 or TRBV6-3 and TRBJ1-5; D gene uncertain. This CDR3 has 13 amino acids. CDR1 is MNHEY and CDR2 is SVGEGT in the germline V gene. Trimming removed 6 bases at V and 0 bases at J, with 6 bases between. CDR3 protein: CASSSVSNQPQHF. The CDR3 nucleotides are TGTGCCAGCAGCTCCGTTAGCAATCAGCCCCAGCATTTT.

V and J are TRBV20-1 and TRBJ2-7, with 8 nucleotides matching TRBD1. The CDR3 extends over 15 amino acids. Germline values: CDR1 DFQATT, CDR2 SNEGSKA (reference sequence). Germline trimming cut 3 bases from V and 3 bases from J; bases unmatched to any gene: 10. The CDR3 reads CSASLGRGPNYEQYF. The DNA of the CDR3 is TGCAGTGCTAGTCTTGGCAGGGGGCCGAACTACGAGCAGTACTTC.

The CDR3 loop reads CASSQISGSSSYEQYF. The DNA for the CDR3 is TGCGCCAGCAGCCAGATAAGCGGGTCGAGCTCCTACGAGCAGTACTTC. The V and J genes are TRBV4-1 and TRBJ2-7; tentative D call: TRBD2 (6 bases). CDR1 is MGHRA, CDR2 YSYEKL, per germline. The V end lost 3 bases, the J end lost 0 bases, and 15 bases lay between the germline ends. CDR3 length equals 16 residues.

This chain connects TRBV25-1 to TRBJ2-4; TRBD1 matches 9 bases. This CDR3 spans 16 amino acids. The germline gives CDR1 MGHDK, CDR2 SYGVNS. V gave up 4 bases and J gave up 2 bases; unmatched junction bases: 6. The CDR3 DNA sequence: TGTGCCAGCAGTGGCAAACAGGGGGCTTCCAAAAACATTCAGTACTTC. It specifies CASSGKQGASKNIQYF. Based on the CDR3 plus reference TRBV25-1 and TRBJ2-4, the full variable domain is EADIYQTPRYLVIGTGKKITLECSQTMGHDKMYWYQQDPGMELHLIHYSYGVNSTEKGDLSSESTVSRIRTEHFPLTLESARPSHTSQYLCASSGKQGASKNIQYFGAGTRLSVL.

The chain has TRBV7-6 and TRBJ2-1; D may be TRBD1 (6 bases). The CDR3 sequence is 13 residues long. CDR1 SGHVS and CDR2 FNYEAQ come from the germline V gene. Trimming pared 5 bases from V and 8 bases from J, leaving 13 bases between. The CDR3 region is CASSADRPDEQFF. For the CDR3, the DNA is TGTGCCAGCAGCGCCGACAGGCCCGATGAGCAGTTCTTC.

Only a few counts were recorded for this clonotype. The chain has TRBV6-6 and TRBJ2-1, with D perhaps matching TRBD1 (6 bases). V was clipped by 2 bases and J by 9 bases, with 11 bases between them. Germline V CDR1 and CDR2: MNHNY, SVGAGI (reference sequence). This CDR3 spans 13 amino acids. DNA of the CDR3: TGTGCCAGCAGTTACCGACAGGAGGCTGAGCAGTTCTTC. Protein product: CASSYRQEAEQFF.

The CDR3 reads CSALRGVGEKLFF. The CDR3 DNA sequence: TGCAGTGCCCTTCGGGGGGTGGGTGAAAAACTGTTTTTT. The chain is built from TRBV20-1 and TRBJ1-4; tentatively, D is TRBD1 (5 bases). V gave up 6 bases and J gave up 7 bases, with 15 bases separating them. Germline CDR1 is DFQATT and CDR2 is SNEGSKA (reference sequence). The CDR3 extends over 13 amino acids.

This clonotype was seen only a few times. V usage is TRBV10-3 and J usage is TRBJ2-3, with 8 bases aligning to TRBD2. V lost 0 bases and J lost 2; bases outside the gene matches: 13. Per the germline V gene, CDR1 is ENHRY and CDR2 is SYGVKD. The CDR3 extends over 19 amino acids. CDR3 loop: CAISESVSSSGSVTDTQYF. The CDR3 DNA follows: TGTGCCATCAGTGAGTCTGTATCGTCCAGCGGGAGCGTCACAGATACGCAGTATTTT.